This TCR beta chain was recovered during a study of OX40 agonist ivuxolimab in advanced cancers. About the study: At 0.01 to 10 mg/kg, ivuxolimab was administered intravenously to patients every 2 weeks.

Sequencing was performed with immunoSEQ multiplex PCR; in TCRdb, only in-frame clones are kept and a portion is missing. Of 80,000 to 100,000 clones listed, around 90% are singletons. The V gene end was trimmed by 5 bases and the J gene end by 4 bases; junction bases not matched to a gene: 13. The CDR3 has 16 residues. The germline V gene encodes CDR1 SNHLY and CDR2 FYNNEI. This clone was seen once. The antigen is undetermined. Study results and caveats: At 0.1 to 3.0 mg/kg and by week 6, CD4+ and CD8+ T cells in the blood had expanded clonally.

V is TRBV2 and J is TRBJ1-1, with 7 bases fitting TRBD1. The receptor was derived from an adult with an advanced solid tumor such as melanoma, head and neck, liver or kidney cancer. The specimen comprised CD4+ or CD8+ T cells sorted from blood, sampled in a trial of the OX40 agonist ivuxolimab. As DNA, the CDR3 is TGTGCCAGCAGTCCGCAACCGCCTCGGACAGGCACTGAAGCTTTCTTT. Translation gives CASSPQPPRTGTEAFF.